This T cell receptor (beta chain) was identified in a study of blood T cell repertoires in COVID-19. Across the whole study: Some COVID-19 samples were acute and others convalescent; all came from the United States, Italy and Spain. PBMCs, B-cell-depleted T cells, or T cells were the source of the cDNA or gDNA that made up the material.

Original analysis: It was from reference gene primer amplification that nucleated cell counts were estimated. Profiling relied on immunoSEQ multiplex PCR, and the TCRdb table lists in-frame clones only, not all of them. V and J calls plus clone size are reproduced from that table; the DNA served to infer D and trimming. The sample has 120,000 or so clones, around three quarters seen once. V was pared by 9 bases and J by 4 bases, with 9 bases between. From germline, CDR1 is MDHEN and CDR2 SYDVKM. The length of the CDR3 is 11 residues. This clone was seen more than once but under ten times. The sequencing input was peripheral blood. The V call is TRBV28, the J call TRBJ1-2; the D gene is possibly TRBD1 (5 bases). This receptor was taken from a woman in her 70s with acute or convalescent COVID-19. DNA of the CDR3: TGTGCCAGACAGGAAGCCTATGGCTACACCTTC. Translating it yields CARQEAYGYTF.